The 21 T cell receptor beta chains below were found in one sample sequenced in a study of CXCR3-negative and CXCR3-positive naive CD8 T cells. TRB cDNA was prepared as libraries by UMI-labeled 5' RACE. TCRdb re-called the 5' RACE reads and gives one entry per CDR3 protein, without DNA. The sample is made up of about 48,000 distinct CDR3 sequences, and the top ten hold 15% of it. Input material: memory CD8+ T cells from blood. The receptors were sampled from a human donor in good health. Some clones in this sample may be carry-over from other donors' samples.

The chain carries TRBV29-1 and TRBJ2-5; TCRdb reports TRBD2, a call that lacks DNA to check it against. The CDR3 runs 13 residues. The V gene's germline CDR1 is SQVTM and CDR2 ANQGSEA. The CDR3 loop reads CSASHGTQETQYF.

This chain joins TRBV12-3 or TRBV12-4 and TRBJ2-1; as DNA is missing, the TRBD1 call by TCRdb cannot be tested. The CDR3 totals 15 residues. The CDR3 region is CASSFSGGAYNEQFF.

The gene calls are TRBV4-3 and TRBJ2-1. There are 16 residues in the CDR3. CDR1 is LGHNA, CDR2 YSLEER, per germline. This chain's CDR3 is CASSQDNWSDYNEQFF.

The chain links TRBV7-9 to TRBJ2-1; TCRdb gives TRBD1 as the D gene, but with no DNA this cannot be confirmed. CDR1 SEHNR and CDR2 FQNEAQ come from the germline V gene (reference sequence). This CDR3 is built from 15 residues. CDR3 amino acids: CASSVPGQGAYEQFF.

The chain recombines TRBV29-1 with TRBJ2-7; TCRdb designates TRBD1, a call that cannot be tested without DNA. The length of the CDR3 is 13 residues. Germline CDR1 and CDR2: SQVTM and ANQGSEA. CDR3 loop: CSVVTGDSYEQYF.

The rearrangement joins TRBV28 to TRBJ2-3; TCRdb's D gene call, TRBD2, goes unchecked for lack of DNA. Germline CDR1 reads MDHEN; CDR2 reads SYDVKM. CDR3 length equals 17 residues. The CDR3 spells CASSFASSGPSTDTQYF.

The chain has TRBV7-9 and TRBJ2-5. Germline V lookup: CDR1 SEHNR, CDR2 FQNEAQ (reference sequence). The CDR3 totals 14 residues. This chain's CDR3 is CASSLLSNQETQYF.

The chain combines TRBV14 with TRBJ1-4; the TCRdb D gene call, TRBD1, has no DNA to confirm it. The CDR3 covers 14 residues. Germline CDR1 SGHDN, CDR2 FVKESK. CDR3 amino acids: CANGGRATNEKLFF.

This CDR3 is CSVEDDGNYGYTF. The chain combines TRBV29-1 with TRBJ1-2. Per germline, CDR1 SQVTM and CDR2 ANQGSEA. The CDR3 spans 13 residues.

The CDR3 reads CASSPVDGSTEAFF. This chain connects TRBV18 to TRBJ1-1. The CDR3 loop spans 14 amino acids. Germline V gives CDR1 KGHSH, CDR2 LQKENI.

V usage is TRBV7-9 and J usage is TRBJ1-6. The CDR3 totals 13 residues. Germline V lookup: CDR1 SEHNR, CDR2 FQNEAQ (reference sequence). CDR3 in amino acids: CASSLYLDSPLHF.

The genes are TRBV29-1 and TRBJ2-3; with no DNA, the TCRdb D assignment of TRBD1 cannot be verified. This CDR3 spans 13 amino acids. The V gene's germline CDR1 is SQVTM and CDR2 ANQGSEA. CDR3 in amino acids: CSVEGDPRDTQYF.

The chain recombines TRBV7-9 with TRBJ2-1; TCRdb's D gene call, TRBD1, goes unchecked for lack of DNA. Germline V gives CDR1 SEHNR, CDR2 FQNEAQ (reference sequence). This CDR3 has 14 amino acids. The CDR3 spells CASSIPWSPNEQFF.

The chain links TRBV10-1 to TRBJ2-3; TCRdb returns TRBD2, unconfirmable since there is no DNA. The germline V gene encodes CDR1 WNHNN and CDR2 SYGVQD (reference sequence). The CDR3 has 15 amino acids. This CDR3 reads CASRPGLAGEDTQYF.

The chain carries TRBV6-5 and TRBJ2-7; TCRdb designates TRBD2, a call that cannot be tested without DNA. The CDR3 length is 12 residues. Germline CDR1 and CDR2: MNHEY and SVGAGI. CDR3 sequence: CASISSGYEQYF.

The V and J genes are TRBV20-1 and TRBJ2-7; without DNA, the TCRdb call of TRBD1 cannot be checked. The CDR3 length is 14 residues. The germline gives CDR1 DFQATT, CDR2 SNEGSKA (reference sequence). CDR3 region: CSARNRQARYEQYF.

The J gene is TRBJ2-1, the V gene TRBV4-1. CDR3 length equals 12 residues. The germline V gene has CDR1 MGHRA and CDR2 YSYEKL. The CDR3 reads CASSQESYEQFF.

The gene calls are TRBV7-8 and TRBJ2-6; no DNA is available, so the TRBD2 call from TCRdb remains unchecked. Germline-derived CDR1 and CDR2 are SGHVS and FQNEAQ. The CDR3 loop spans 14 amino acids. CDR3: CASRTRTGANVLTF.

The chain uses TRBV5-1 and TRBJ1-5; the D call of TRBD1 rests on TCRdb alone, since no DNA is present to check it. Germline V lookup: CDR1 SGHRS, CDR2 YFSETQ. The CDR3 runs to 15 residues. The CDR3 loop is CASSPGQGAGQPQHF.

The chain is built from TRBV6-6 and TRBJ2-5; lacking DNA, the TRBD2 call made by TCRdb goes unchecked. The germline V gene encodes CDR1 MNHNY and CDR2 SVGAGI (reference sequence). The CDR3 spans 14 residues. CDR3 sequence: CASTDGPLQETQYF.

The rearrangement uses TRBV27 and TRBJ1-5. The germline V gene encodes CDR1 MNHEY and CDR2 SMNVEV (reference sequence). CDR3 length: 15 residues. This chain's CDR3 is CASSFGVSGNQPQHF.